These 31 T cell receptor beta chains came from one sample sequenced in a study of cytomegalovirus exposure and HLA in healthy donors. The PCR employed 60 Vbeta primers together with 13 Jbeta primers. Generated by immunoSEQ multiplex PCR, the TCRdb table keeps only in-frame clones and is missing some. The sample contains 200,000 to 250,000 clones, roughly 80% of which appear only once. The source material was PBMCs. Receptors originate from a girl aged 2-15 years in good health and CMV-seronegative.

The rearrangement links TRBV5-1 to TRBJ2-6, with TRBD1 matching 11 bases. CDR3 length equals 18 residues. V shed 3 bases, J shed 5 bases, and the junction held 10 bases outside the gene matches. Germline CDR1 reads SGHRS; CDR2 reads YFSETQ. This CDR3 reads CASSSKRTGGGWANVLTF. The CDR3, as DNA: TGCGCCAGCAGCTCAAAAAGGACAGGGGGCGGCTGGGCCAACGTCCTGACTTTC.

The CDR3 region is CASSEGAEAFF. CDR3 nucleotides: TGCGCCAGCAGCGAGGGGGCTGAAGCTTTCTTT. This rearrangement joins TRBV5-1 to TRBJ1-1; the D gene is possibly TRBD1 (6 bases). Trimming took off 4 bases at V and 6 bases at J, with 7 bases between the two ends. This CDR3 region has 11 residues. Germline CDR1 reads SGHRS; CDR2 reads YFSETQ.

The V and J genes are TRBV15 and TRBJ1-5, with D hard to call. Trimming took 3 bases from V and 1 from J, leaving 16 bases between them. The CDR3 is 17 amino acids. Germline CDR1 is LNHNV and CDR2 is YYDKDF (reference sequence). The CDR3 sequence: CATSRDFWEISNQPQHF. The CDR3 DNA reads as TGTGCCACCAGCAGGGACTTTTGGGAAATAAGCAATCAGCCCCAGCATTTT.

The CDR3 DNA reads as TGCGCCAGCAGCCGGAGGGACGCTGCTCCCATATATTTT. Translated: CASSRRDAAPIYF. V and J are TRBV4-1 and TRBJ1-3; perhaps TRBD1 as D (5 bases). Germline V gives CDR1 MGHRA, CDR2 YSYEKL. This CDR3 contains 13 residues. V lost 4 bases, J lost 11 bases, and 15 bases lay in between.

The genes are TRBV29-1 and TRBJ1-6, with TRBD1 as a possible D gene (5 bases). V lost 2 bases to trimming and J lost 5 bases, with 7 bases between them. Per the germline V gene, CDR1 is SQVTM and CDR2 is ANQGSEA. The CDR3 loop spans 13 amino acids. The CDR3 loop is CSVETGDNSPLHF. The CDR3 region has the DNA TGCAGCGTTGAAACAGGAGATAATTCACCCCTCCACTTT.

V gene TRBV2 combines with J gene TRBJ1-5; possible D gene TRBD1, 5 bases. CDR1 and CDR2 from the germline V gene are SNHLY and FYNNEI. Trimming took off 7 bases at V and 6 bases at J, with 19 bases between the two ends. This CDR3 region has 15 residues. In nucleotides, the CDR3 is TGTGCCAGCAACCTACGGAGGGGTTTAAGTCAGCCCCAGCATTTT. It is translated as CASNLRRGLSQPQHF.

This clone has just one count. The chain links TRBV7-8 to TRBJ1-1; 7 bases align to TRBD1. Germline trimming cut 4 bases from V and 1 base from J; bases unmatched to any gene: 15. This CDR3 is built from 18 residues. CDR1 is SGHVS and CDR2 is FQNEAQ in the germline V gene. The CDR3 loop reads CASSSRGEMWGPNTEAFF. The CDR3, as DNA: TGTGCCAGCAGCTCCAGGGGGGAAATGTGGGGCCCGAACACTGAAGCTTTCTTT. The full variable domain, its missing parts supplied by reference TRBV7-8 and TRBJ1-1, is GAGVSQSPRYKVAKRGQDVALRCDPISGHVSLFWYQQALGQGPEFLTYFQNEAQLDKSGLPSDRFFAERPEGSVSTLKIQRTQQEDSAVYLCASSSRGEMWGPNTEAFFGQGTRLTVV.

This clone has only a few counts. This chain connects TRBV7-9 to TRBJ1-2; D not certain. The germline CDR1 and CDR2 sequences are SEHNR and FQNEAQ (reference sequence). The CDR3 sequence is 14 residues long. The ends were cut back, 1 base at V and 8 bases at J, with 14 bases in the middle. The CDR3 nucleotides read TGTGCCAGCAGCTTAGGCCGGGGTTCGTACGGCTACACCTTC. Protein: CASSLGRGSYGYTF. Filled out from reference TRBV7-9 and TRBJ1-2, the complete variable domain reads DTGVSQNPRHKITKRGQNVTFRCDPISEHNRLYWYRQTLGQGPEFLTYFQNEAQLEKSRLLSDRFSAERPKGSFSTLEIQRTEQGDSAMYLCASSLGRGSYGYTFGSGTRLTVV.

The chain is built from TRBV9 and TRBJ1-2; TRBD1 aligns across 8 bases. Unmatched junction bases numbered 4, after V lost 1 base and J lost 5 bases. The CDR3 length is 14 residues. Germline CDR1 reads SGDLS; CDR2 reads YYNGEE. The CDR3 coding sequence is TGTGCCAGCAGCGTATCGACAGGGGAATATGGCTACACCTTC. It encodes CASSVSTGEYGYTF.

The chain uses TRBV4-1 and TRBJ2-5, with 7 bases matching TRBD2. CDR3 length: 13 amino acids. From germline, CDR1 is MGHRA and CDR2 YSYEKL. After removal of 1 base from V and 9 bases from J, the junction contained 5 bases not matched to a gene. For the CDR3, the DNA is TGCGCCAGCAGCCAAGGGGGCGGGGGAGCCCAGTACTTC. This encodes CASSQGGGGAQYF.

The chain recombines TRBV4-1 with TRBJ1-2, with D possibly being TRBD1 (5 bases). V was clipped by 1 base and J by 9 bases, with 21 bases between them. Germline V gene data show CDR1 as MGHRA and CDR2 as YSYEKL. The CDR3 consists of 16 residues. CDR3 coding DNA: TGCGCCAGCAGCCAAGCCCGACAGTCCCTAGAGTTTCGCTACACCTTC. The encoded protein is CASSQARQSLEFRYTF.

V usage is TRBV19 and J usage is TRBJ1-2; TRBD1 is a possible D gene (6 bases). CDR1 is LNHDA, CDR2 SQIVND, per germline (reference sequence). V was cut by 6 bases and J by 6 bases, with 17 bases left in between. The CDR3 totals 14 residues. CDR3 in amino acids: CASRPPGDNDGYTF. Written as DNA, the CDR3 is TGTGCCAGTAGGCCTCCTGGGGACAACGATGGCTACACCTTC.

J is TRBJ1-1 and V is TRBV5-6; the match to TRBD1 covers 9 bases. The CDR3 runs to 14 residues. The J segment lost 5 bases and the V segment lost 6 bases, leaving 8 bases of the junction unmatched. Germline values: CDR1 SGHDT, CDR2 YYEEEE. The CDR3 nucleotides are TGTGCCAGCACCCCGACAGGGGGAAATACTGAAGCTTTCTTT. It translates to CASTPTGGNTEAFF.

CDR3 loop: CATSRAGQGAGGGRTDTQYF. The CDR3 DNA reads as TGTGCCACCAGCAGAGCGGGACAGGGGGCAGGGGGGGGGCGGACAGATACGCAGTATTTT. The chain links TRBV15 to TRBJ2-3; 12 nucleotides align to TRBD1. The trim removed 1 base at V and 3 bases at J, leaving 14 bases unmatched. Germline lookup yields CDR1 LNHNV and CDR2 YYDKDF (reference sequence). The CDR3 spans 20 residues.

A remark on this clone: Different DNA sequences within this sample yield the same CDR3. The chain has TRBV7-9 and TRBJ1-1; 7 bases are a match to TRBD1. CDR1 and CDR2 (germline): SEHNR, FQNEAQ (reference sequence). The length of the CDR3 is 12 residues. Trimming at V came to 3 bases and at J to 11 bases, leaving 6 bases not matched to a gene. Here the CDR3 DNA reads TGTGCCAGCAGCTTGGAGGGGGCAGGGGCTTTCTTT. It specifies CASSLEGAGAFF.

V usage is TRBV6-5 and J usage is TRBJ2-7, with a tentative D call TRBD2 (5 bases). The V gene's germline CDR1 is MNHEY and CDR2 SVGAGI. The V end lost 5 bases, the J end lost 3 bases, and 8 bases lay between the germline ends. The CDR3 extends over 12 amino acids. CDR3 protein: CASSHGLYEQYF. The CDR3 nucleotides read TGTGCCAGCAGTCACGGACTCTACGAGCAGTACTTC.

This clone was detected a few times. J is TRBJ2-7 and V is TRBV11-3; 10 nucleotides line up with TRBD2. Losses at the gene ends were 2 bases for V and 3 bases for J; bases not matched to a gene: 10. The germline CDR1 and CDR2 sequences are SGHNT and YENEEA. This CDR3 contains 17 residues. CDR3 nucleotides: TGTGCCAGCAGCTTACCCTCCCGGACTAGCGGACACTACGAGCAGTACTTC. This encodes CASSLPSRTSGHYEQYF.

This sequence joins TRBV19 and TRBJ2-2, with 12 bases aligning to TRBD2. The ends lost 6 bases at V and 4 bases at J; junction bases unmatched: 6. Germline loops: CDR1 LNHDA, CDR2 SQIVND (reference sequence). There are 16 residues in the CDR3. The CDR3: CASRELAGGLTGELFF. CDR3 DNA: TGTGCCAGTAGGGAACTAGCGGGAGGACTCACCGGGGAGCTGTTTTTT.

This clone was seen more than once but under ten times. This chain joins TRBV6-5 and TRBJ1-1; D gene ambiguous. CDR3 length: 15 residues. From germline, CDR1 is MNHEY and CDR2 SVGAGI. Trimming removed 4 bases from V and 4 bases from J, with 16 bases in between. Here the CDR3 reads CASSSGLSGLTEAFF. The CDR3 nucleotides read TGTGCCAGCAGTTCCGGTCTAAGTGGGCTCACTGAAGCTTTCTTT.

The table lists this clone with a few counts. The gene calls are TRBV9 and TRBJ2-1; D is perhaps TRBD1 (6 bases). CDR3 length: 13 residues. Germline lookup yields CDR1 SGDLS and CDR2 YYNGEE. V dropped 3 bases and J dropped 8 bases, with 12 bases sitting between them. CDR3 amino acids: CASSATGTHEQFF. The DNA for the CDR3 is TGTGCCAGCAGCGCGACAGGAACCCATGAGCAGTTCTTC.

The chain is built from TRBV29-1 and TRBJ1-2, with D tentatively TRBD1 (6 bases). Trimming removed 0 bases at V and 3 bases at J, with 17 bases between. The CDR3 has 16 residues. Germline CDR1 is SQVTM and CDR2 is ANQGSEA. The CDR3 DNA follows: TGCAGCGTTGAAGATCACGAGGGGGTGAAGGACTATGGCTACACCTTC. Translation: CSVEDHEGVKDYGYTF.

The chain recombines TRBV6-1 with TRBJ1-6; D gene ambiguous. Trimming cost V 6 bases and J 13 bases, with 13 bases left between them. Looked up from germline, CDR1 is MNHNS and CDR2 is SASEGT. The length of the CDR3 is 12 residues. This CDR3 is CASRTPTYPLHF. CDR3 nucleotides: TGTGCCAGCAGGACCCCGACATACCCCCTCCACTTT.

The chain combines TRBV7-7 with TRBJ2-5, with a tentative D call TRBD1 (5 bases). There are 14 residues in the CDR3. Trimming cost V 5 bases and J 5 bases, with 15 bases left between them. CDR1 is SSHAT and CDR2 is FNYEAQ in the germline V gene (reference sequence). Here the CDR3 DNA reads TGTGCCAGCAGCCCCATAAACGCAGGGGAGACCCAGTACTTC. Its translation is CASSPINAGETQYF.

This sequence joins TRBV7-9 and TRBJ2-5; TRBD2 is a possible D gene (6 bases). CDR3 size: 14 residues. Germline loops: CDR1 SEHNR, CDR2 FQNEAQ (reference sequence). Between the trimmed V and J ends, which lost 1 base and 4 bases, there was a span of 10 bases. CDR3 DNA: TGTGCCAGCAGCTTAGTAGTCGGGGGAGAGACCCAGTACTTC. Its protein is CASSLVVGGETQYF.

The chain recombines TRBV5-1 with TRBJ2-3; TRBD2 agrees at 10 bases. This CDR3 is 15 amino acids long. The V and J ends lost 4 bases and 5 bases, in that order; junction bases with no gene match: 7. CDR1 and CDR2 (germline): SGHRS, YFSETQ. The DNA for the CDR3 is TGCGCCAGCAGCCTACTACTAGCGGGACAAGATACGCAGTATTTT. Protein product: CASSLLLAGQDTQYF.

This clone was seen a single time. The chain links TRBV20-1 to TRBJ2-5, with no clear D. The V gene lost 5 bases and the J gene lost 4 bases, with 5 bases spanning the gap. Germline CDR1 and CDR2: DFQATT and SNEGSKA (reference sequence). The CDR3 runs 10 residues. Written as DNA, the CDR3 is TGCAGTGCTTCGGGAGAGACCCAGTACTTC. Translation gives CSASGETQYF.

The V call is TRBV2, the J call TRBJ2-7; maybe TRBD2 (7 bases). The CDR3 runs 14 residues. Germline V gene data show CDR1 as SNHLY and CDR2 as FYNNEI. With 2 bases removed from V and 13 bases from J, the gap between germline ends came to 21 bases. CDR3 nucleotide sequence: TGTGCCAGCAGTGAATTCCTAGGGGGGGAGGGCCTCTACTTC. It specifies CASSEFLGGEGLYF.

This rearrangement joins TRBV6-1 to TRBJ1-3; D is possibly TRBD1 (5 bases). Looked up from germline, CDR1 is MNHNS and CDR2 is SASEGT. Trimming pared 5 bases from V and 3 bases from J, leaving 8 bases between. This CDR3 region has 13 residues. The CDR3 sequence: CASSLRVGNTIYF. CDR3 in DNA: TGTGCCAGCAGTCTCAGGGTTGGAAACACCATATATTTT.

The chain recombines TRBV7-3 with TRBJ1-2; a possible D gene is TRBD1 (6 bases). Germline CDR1 is SGHTA and CDR2 is FQGTGA. V lost 1 base and J lost 4, with 16 bases in between. The CDR3 length is 16 residues. The CDR3 spells CASSLMAGQLIYGYTF. CDR3 DNA: TGTGCCAGCAGCTTAATGGCCGGACAGCTGATCTATGGCTACACCTTC.

The chain uses TRBV4-1 and TRBJ1-2, with D uncertain. Trimming cost V 1 base and J 8 bases, with 11 bases left between them. From germline, CDR1 is MGHRA and CDR2 YSYEKL. This CDR3 is 13 amino acids long. The CDR3 reads CASSQVNREGYTF. The CDR3 DNA reads TGCGCCAGCAGCCAAGTGAACCGCGAAGGCTACACCTTC.

The chain uses TRBV6-6 and TRBJ2-7; the D gene is possibly TRBD1 (6 bases). The germline V gene encodes CDR1 MNHNY and CDR2 SVGAGI (reference sequence). The CDR3 totals 15 residues. Between the trimmed V and J ends, which lost 5 bases and 4 bases, there was a span of 18 bases. The CDR3 DNA follows: TGTGCCAGCAGTCGGGACACTAGGGGGTCATACGAGCAGTACTTC. Its translation is CASSRDTRGSYEQYF.